This TCR beta chain was obtained from a study of PD-1 blockade in mismatch repair-deficient tumors (dated by TCRdb to about 2017). Study-wide context: The trial enrolled some 90 consecutive patients with 12 mismatch repair-deficient cancer types between 2013 and 2016, all previously treated and progressing. Tumor-associated T cell clones were tracked in the peripheral blood of patients responding to PD-1 blockade by deep sequencing of TCR CDR3 regions. What the work shows at the level of the full study, not this receptor alone: Tumor-resident clones, often undetectable in blood before treatment, expanded rapidly after pembrolizumab and then contracted, generally before radiologic responses.

For each enrolled patient, mismatch repair deficiency was established using either polymerase chain reaction or immunohistochemistry. TCR sequencing was performed for three patients who responded to pembrolizumab therapy. In the phase II trial, pembrolizumab PD-1 blockade was tested prospectively in advanced mismatch repair-deficient cancers, no matter which tissue of origin the cancers came from. Peripheral blood T cell samples were gathered serially, both before PD-1 blockade started and at multiple time points afterward. Blood sampling times were reported as weeks after the first pembrolizumab dose. Worth noting for this clone: Its recognized antigen is unknown. Base qualities are not recorded, but no much larger clone differs from it by a single base.

Trimming takes 9 bases from V and 1 base from J, and the germline ends sit 9 bases apart. CDR3 length: 13 amino acids, cysteine to phenylalanine. Just the 39-base CDR3 DNA is kept, in frame starting at base 1. For CDR1 and CDR2, the germline V gene (reference sequence) lists LNHDA and SQIVND. Libraries were prepared through the immunoSEQ multiplex PCR assay. TCRdb took this table from immuneACCESS and kept in-frame rearrangements with V and J called. Such tables lack part of the clones; where checked against another copy, unresolved V genes explain under half of the gap, and the rest is unexplained. This sample has roughly 38,000 clones in its table, and around four fifths of those were observed once. The top ten clonotypes cover 1.1% of the sample.

The sequence was collected from an adult with mismatch repair-deficient cancer. The sample in question was PBMCs, obtained 38 to 40 weeks after starting pembrolizumab. The chain is assembled from TRBV19 and TRBJ2-2, with TRBD1 as a weak D call on 6 bases. The base sequence is TGTGCCAGCACAGGGAGGAACACCGGGGAGCTGTTTTTT. It is translated as CASTGRNTGELFF.